The count of the clone carrying this TCR beta chain is one. Germline loops: CDR1 MNHEY, CDR2 SMNVEV (reference sequence). The ends were cut back, 5 bases at V and 10 bases at J, with 23 bases in the middle. The CDR3 runs to 15 residues. A single record per CDR3 protein comes from TCRdb applying MiXCR to the PCR reads. The sample consists of about 20,000 distinct CDR3 sequences, 54% of them appearing once. These data are taken from a study of CD4 and CD8 cells across lung adenocarcinoma regions. Sequenced input: CD8+ T cells from the center of a lung tumor. The chain has TRBV27 and TRBJ2-5; D assignment may be TRBD1 or TRBD2 (6 bases each). This sequence originates from a female donor with lung adenocarcinoma. The CD4 and CD8 labels of this study may be unreliable. The CDR3: CASSPGGRGENIQYF. CDR3 nucleotide sequence: TGTGCCAGCAGTCCCGGGGGCCGTGGCGAAAACATCCAGTACTTC.